Below are 24 T cell receptor beta chains sequenced from a single sample in a study of T cells in Graves' hyperthyroidism and ophthalmopathy (dated by TCRdb to the late 2010s). The library came from multiplex PCR. Instrument on record: Illumina HiSeq 2000. TCR beta CDR3 regions were amplified from RNA transcripts. The first round of RT-PCR for the TCR CDR3 was performed with the HTBI primer set and the Qiagen OneStep RT-PCR kit. The raw public data were reprocessed by TCRdb itself: fastp quality trimming at Q25, MiXCR clonotype calling, in-frame beta chains only. Rows matching on CDR3 protein sequence are summarized as one entry with the most common DNA and genes. The sample table lists under 450,000 distinct CDR3 sequences, approximately 14% of them with a count of one. 11% to 15% of the sample is in the top ten clones. Sequencing used blood. These receptors came from a young woman with Graves' hyperthyroidism.

The chain is built from TRBV24-1 and TRBJ1-1; D ambiguous. CDR1 is KGHDR and CDR2 is SFDVKD in the germline V gene. V lost 2 bases to trimming and J lost 7 bases, with 10 bases between them. This CDR3 comprises 13 residues. CDR3 region: CATSDWGFGEAFF. In nucleotides, the CDR3 is TGTGCCACCAGTGATTGGGGTTTTGGTGAAGCTTTCTTT.

In this sample, this clonotype turned up once. The rearrangement uses TRBV7-9 and TRBJ1-2; D is ambiguous. Per the germline V gene, CDR1 is SEHNR and CDR2 is FQNEAQ (reference sequence). Trimming shortened V by 2 bases and J by 4 bases, and 14 bases separated the two germline ends. The CDR3 is 15 residues long. The CDR3 sequence: CASSLFQTPVYGYTF. CDR3 bases: TGTGCCAGCAGCTTATTCCAAACCCCGGTCTATGGCTACACCTTC.

This clonotype was seen ten or more times. The V call is TRBV7-6, the J call TRBJ2-3, with D maybe TRBD2 (5 bases). This CDR3 has 15 residues. The germline gives CDR1 SGHVS, CDR2 FNYEAQ. V was shortened by 1 base and J by 3 bases, with 11 bases between the two germline ends. The CDR3 bases are TGTGCCAGCAGCTTAGAGCTTTGGGAGACAGATACGCAGTATTTT. Encoded protein: CASSLELWETDTQYF.

The genes are TRBV2 and TRBJ1-2; 10 nucleotides line up with TRBD1. CDR1 is SNHLY, CDR2 FYNNEI, per germline. The CDR3 has 14 amino acids. With 6 bases clipped from V and 8 bases from J, the junction kept 9 bases outside the gene matches. The CDR3 DNA reads as TGTGCCAGCAGCGAGGGACAGGGGATAGGGGGCTACACCTTC. Residues: CASSEGQGIGGYTF.

This clonotype showed up just once. This chain connects TRBV25-1 to TRBJ1-6, with no clear D. The V gene's germline CDR1 is MGHDK and CDR2 SYGVNS. The CDR3 is 13 residues long. With 4 bases removed from V and 10 bases from J, the gap between germline ends came to 11 bases. The CDR3 loop reads CASSAGTGSPLHF. CDR3 DNA sequence: TGTGCCAGCAGTGCTGGAACTGGCTCACCCCTCCACTTT. The full variable domain, its missing parts supplied by reference TRBV25-1 and TRBJ1-6, is EADIYQTPRYLVIGTGKKITLECSQTMGHDKMYWYQQDPGMELHLIHYSYGVNSTEKGDLSSESTVSRIRTEHFPLTLESARPSHTSQYLCASSAGTGSPLHFGNGTRLTVT.

This chain uses TRBV5-1 with TRBJ2-3; 7 nucleotides agree with TRBD2. V shed 0 bases and J 0 bases; nucleotides not matched to a gene: 10. Per the germline V gene, CDR1 is SGHRS and CDR2 is YFSETQ. There are 18 residues in the CDR3. CDR3 DNA: TGCGCCAGCAGCTTGGTAGGCGGACTAGGGACTAGCACAGATACGCAGTATTTT. It encodes CASSLVGGLGTSTDTQYF.

This clonotype was picked up many times. The CDR3 loop is CASSFEFQGGQYF. CDR3 DNA sequence: TGTGCCAGCAGTTTTGAGTTCCAGGGAGGGCAGTACTTC. The rearrangement links TRBV28 to TRBJ2-7; the D gene is possibly TRBD2 (6 bases). Trimming removed 3 bases at V and 9 bases at J, with 15 bases between. The CDR3 sequence is 13 residues long. Germline CDR1 reads MDHEN; CDR2 reads SYDVKM.

The chain is built from TRBV5-4 and TRBJ2-1; D possibly corresponds to TRBD1 (6 bases). Trimming stripped 0 bases from V and 1 base from J, with 8 bases between. The CDR3 has 15 amino acids. Germline CDR1 and CDR2: SGHNT and YYREEE (reference sequence). DNA of the CDR3: TGTGCCAGCAGCTTGGTAGGGGGTTCCTACAATGAGCAGTTCTTC. It translates to CASSLVGGSYNEQFF.

This chain links TRBV12-3 or TRBV12-4 with TRBJ2-1, with 8 bases fitting TRBD2. The CDR3 has 16 amino acids. The V and J ends lost 6 bases and 4 bases, in that order; junction bases with no gene match: 11. The CDR3 region has the DNA TGTGCCAGCAGCCTTTCCTCCGGGAGGGAATACAATGAGCAGTTCTTC. Residues: CASSLSSGREYNEQFF.

This clonotype was detected only a few times. The J gene is TRBJ1-6, the V gene TRBV11-2; 7 bases match TRBD1. CDR3 length: 14 residues. Unmatched junction bases numbered 5, after V lost 5 bases and J lost 7 bases. Germline V gene sequence: CDR1 SGHAT, CDR2 FQNNGV. The CDR3, as DNA: TGTGCCAGCAGCATCAGGGGGGGGAATTCACCCCTCCACTTT. This codes for CASSIRGGNSPLHF.

This clonotype was observed many times. Sequence at one end of the junction differs from germline and may be a read error. V and J are TRBV7-2 and TRBJ2-2, with TRBD1 identical over 9 bases. The germline CDR1 and CDR2 sequences are SGHTA and FQGNSA. The CDR3 extends over 17 amino acids. The DNA for the CDR3 is TGTGCCAGCAACTTACCGACCGGGACAGGGAGGACCGGGGAGCTGTTTTTT. Its protein is CASNLPTGTGRTGELFF. The whole variable domain, filled in from reference TRBV7-2 and TRBJ2-2, reads GAGVSQSPSNKVTEKGKDVELRCDPISGHTALYWYRQSLGQGLEFLIYFQGNSAPDKSGLPSDRFSAERTGGSVSTLTIQRTQQEDSAVYLCASNLPTGTGRTGELFFGEGSRLTVL.

J is TRBJ1-2 and V is TRBV6-4; TRBD1 agrees at 8 bases. Germline-derived CDR1 and CDR2 are MRHNA and SNTAGT. This CDR3 comprises 12 residues. Trimming at V came to 2 bases and at J to 12 bases, leaving 5 bases not matched to a gene. The CDR3 region is CASSDGQGTNTF. CDR3 sequence (DNA): TGTGCCAGCAGTGACGGACAGGGAACGAACACCTTC.

This clonotype was seen more than once but under ten times. The rearrangement uses TRBV3-1 and TRBJ2-1, with TRBD2 matching over 10 bases. The CDR3 spans 15 residues. Germline CDR1 LGHDT, CDR2 YNNKEL (reference sequence). Germline trimming cut 0 bases from V and 8 bases from J; bases unmatched to any gene: 4. The CDR3 coding sequence is TGTGCCAGCAGCCAAGACCCTAGCGGGAGTTATGAGCAGTTCTTC. This encodes CASSQDPSGSYEQFF.

This clonotype was seen ten or more times. The chain is built from TRBV11-1 and TRBJ2-5, with D possibly being TRBD1 or TRBD2 (6 bases each). Germline loops: CDR1 SGHAT, CDR2 FQDESV (reference sequence). The V and J ends lost 5 bases and 4 bases respectively, with 20 bases between them. This CDR3 is built from 16 residues. CDR3 in DNA: TGTGCCAGCAGCCTTCATCCCGGGGGCGGACGAGAGACCCAGTACTTC. Its translation is CASSLHPGGGRETQYF.

In its sample, this clonotype was seen many times. The rearrangement uses TRBV5-1 and TRBJ2-5; D remains unclear. Germline assignment: CDR1 SGHRS and CDR2 YFSETQ. V was cut by 0 bases and J by 2 bases, with 8 bases left in between. There are 14 residues in the CDR3. Written as DNA, the CDR3 is TGCGCCAGCAGCTTGGCGTCCAAGCAAGAGACCCAGTACTTC. Its translation: CASSLASKQETQYF.

The genes are TRBV12-5 and TRBJ1-1; 11 bases agree with TRBD1. CDR3 length: 19 amino acids. Germline assignment: CDR1 LGHNT and CDR2 FRNRAP. Trimming cost V 2 bases and J 0 bases; bases outside gene matches: 11. As DNA, the CDR3 is TGTGCTAGTGGTTTGAAACTCGGGACAGGGGGAGGCATGAACACTGAAGCTTTCTTT. Translated, it gives CASGLKLGTGGGMNTEAFF.

The rearrangement joins TRBV7-9 to TRBJ2-7; D might be TRBD2 (6 bases). V dropped 3 bases and J dropped 4 bases, with 13 bases sitting between them. Germline lookup yields CDR1 SEHNR and CDR2 FQNEAQ (reference sequence). This CDR3 has 14 residues. The CDR3 nucleotides are TGTGCCAGCAGCTTGGGAGGCAACGTTTACGAGCAGTACTTC. Translating gives CASSLGGNVYEQYF.

CDR3 amino acids: CASSEVGWGLGPANTGELFF. The CDR3 DNA sequence: TGTGCCAGCAGTGAAGTCGGTTGGGGCCTGGGTCCTGCGAACACCGGGGAGCTGTTTTTT. The chain recombines TRBV6-1 with TRBJ2-2; a weak D match, TRBD1 (5 bases). CDR3 length equals 20 residues. Germline assignment: CDR1 MNHNS and CDR2 SASEGT. V lost 1 base to trimming and J lost 0 bases, with 21 bases between them.

This clonotype appeared a few times. The chain carries TRBV20-1 and TRBJ2-2; a weak D match, TRBD1 (6 bases). Germline CDR1 DFQATT, CDR2 SNEGSKA (reference sequence). V was cut by 0 bases and J by 1 base, with 9 bases left in between. The CDR3 length is 15 residues. CDR3 sequence: CSARDPRGNTGELFF. The CDR3 nucleotides read TGCAGTGCTAGAGATCCCAGGGGGAACACCGGGGAGCTGTTTTTT.

This clonotype has ten or more counts. This rearrangement joins TRBV20-1 to TRBJ1-5, with D perhaps TRBD1 (5 bases). Germline V gives CDR1 DFQATT, CDR2 SNEGSKA (reference sequence). There are 15 residues in the CDR3. The V and J ends lost 7 bases and 0 bases respectively, with 16 bases between them. The CDR3 loop reads CSGRVGGASNQPQHF. In nucleotides, the CDR3 is TGCAGTGGAAGGGTGGGGGGAGCTAGCAATCAGCCCCAGCATTTT.

There are many counts of this clonotype. The V call is TRBV28, the J call TRBJ2-7; TRBD1 agrees at 10 bases. Germline V gene lookup returns CDR1 MDHEN and CDR2 SYDVKM. V lost 3 bases and J lost 5; bases outside the gene matches: 4. The CDR3 runs 14 residues. As DNA, the CDR3 is TGTGCCAGCAGTTTGGGGACAGGGGAGGACGAGCAGTACTTC. This sequence encodes CASSLGTGEDEQYF. Full variable domain (rest looked up from reference TRBV28 and TRBJ2-7): DVKVTQSSRYLVKRTGEKVFLECVQDMDHENMFWYRQDPGLGLRLIYFSYDVKMKEKGDIPEGYSVSREKKERFSLILESASTNQTSMYLCASSLGTGEDEQYFGPGTRLTVT.

This clonotype was detected many times. The chain uses TRBV3-1 and TRBJ2-3, with 7 bases that match TRBD2. V dropped 0 bases and J dropped 3; count of bases not matched to a gene: 6. The CDR3 sequence is 16 residues long. Germline V gene sequence: CDR1 LGHDT, CDR2 YNNKEL (reference sequence). The CDR3 DNA is TGTGCCAGCAGCCAAGAACCTCTAGCGGCGACAGATACGCAGTATTTT. Encoded protein: CASSQEPLAATDTQYF.

This clonotype was counted a few times. The J gene is TRBJ2-1, the V gene TRBV14; no reliable D call. Looked up from germline, CDR1 is SGHDN and CDR2 is FVKESK. The CDR3 loop spans 16 amino acids. V lost 3 bases and J lost 7, with 19 bases in between. DNA of the CDR3: TGTGCCAGCAGCCATATCAGCGCCTGGCCCCCAAATGAGCAGTTCTTC. It yields the protein CASSHISAWPPNEQFF.

This clonotype was counted at least ten times. The chain employs TRBV20-1 and TRBJ2-5; D is tentatively TRBD1 or TRBD2 (6 bases each). The V and J ends lost 0 bases and 5 bases respectively, with 13 bases between them. From germline, CDR1 is DFQATT and CDR2 SNEGSKA (reference sequence). This CDR3 contains 14 residues. CDR3 DNA sequence: TGCAGTGCTAGAGATTCCACAGGGAGGGAGACCCAGTACTTC. Its translation: CSARDSTGRETQYF.